Presented here are 5 T cell receptor beta chains from one specimen sequenced in a study of cytomegalovirus exposure and HLA in healthy donors (dated by TCRdb to about 2017). Library preparation employed the immunoSEQ multiplex PCR assay. A mixture of 60 forward primers for TCR Vbeta segments and 13 reverse primers for TCR Jbeta segments was used in the multiplex PCR. Not all clones reach the TCRdb copy of this immuneACCESS table, which keeps in-frame sequences only. Checked studies attribute under half of the gap to unresolved V genes and leave the rest unexplained. The sample includes tens of thousands of clones, with over 75% observed a single time. Roughly 10% of the sample is taken by the ten largest. Sequencing used PBMCs. These receptors were obtained from a female donor in good health and CMV-seronegative.

The CDR3 sequence: CASSPGLSSYNEQFF. In nucleotides, the CDR3 is TGTGCCAGCAGTCCGGGACTAAGCTCCTACAATGAGCAGTTCTTC. This chain links TRBV9 with TRBJ2-1; TRBD2 matches at 7 bases. Unmatched junction bases numbered 5, after V lost 5 bases and J lost 0 bases. This CDR3 region has 15 residues. Germline CDR1 reads SGDLS; CDR2 reads YYNGEE.

CDR3 DNA sequence: TGTGCCAGCAGCTTAGCGGCCGGGGGGAACACTGAAGCTTTCTTT. It specifies CASSLAAGGNTEAFF. This chain links TRBV7-9 with TRBJ1-1, with D possibly TRBD1 on 5 matching bases. V was shortened by 0 bases and J by 1 base, with 9 bases between the two germline ends. From germline, CDR1 is SEHNR and CDR2 FQNEAQ (reference sequence). This CDR3 is 15 amino acids long.

V gene TRBV5-4 combines with J gene TRBJ2-1, with D hard to call. The CDR3 runs 13 residues. Germline V gene lookup returns CDR1 SGHNT and CDR2 YYREEE (reference sequence). Trimming shortened V by 0 bases and J by 4 bases, and 5 bases separated the two germline ends. The CDR3 loop is CASSLVLYNEQFF. The DNA for the CDR3 is TGTGCCAGCAGCTTGGTGCTATACAATGAGCAGTTCTTC.

The chain is built from TRBV6-1 and TRBJ1-1; maybe TRBD1 (6 bases). Germline V CDR1 and CDR2: MNHNS, SASEGT. Trimming took off 8 bases at V and 4 bases at J, with 11 bases between the two ends. The CDR3 is 12 residues long. The CDR3: CASRTGSTEAFF. The DNA of the CDR3 is TGTGCCAGCCGTACAGGGAGCACTGAAGCTTTCTTT.

This chain uses TRBV9 with TRBJ2-1; 7 nucleotides agree with TRBD2. J was trimmed by 8 bases and V by 0 bases; bases with no gene match: 5. Germline CDR1 SGDLS, CDR2 YYNGEE. The CDR3 has 14 residues. The CDR3 here is CASSVGWAGDEQFF. CDR3 nucleotides: TGTGCCAGCAGCGTAGGGTGGGCGGGGGATGAGCAGTTCTTC. Full variable domain (rest looked up from reference TRBV9 and TRBJ2-1): DSGVTQTPKHLITATGQRVTLRCSPRSGDLSVYWYQQSLDQGLQFLIQYYNGEERAKGNILERFSAQQFPDLHSELNLSSLELGDSALYFCASSVGWAGDEQFFGPGTRLTVL.